Below, one T cell receptor beta chain is given with its context. Assay: immunoSEQ multiplex PCR; the TCRdb copy retains only in-frame clones and omits some. The sample yields 12,000 to 15,000 clones, about 72% seen once. Trimming cost V 0 bases and J 2 bases, with 7 bases left between them. CDR3 length: 14 amino acids. The germline V gene encodes CDR1 LGHDT and CDR2 YNNKEL (reference sequence). These data are taken from a study of control samples from healthy donors and cancer patients. The chain couples TRBV3-1 (or the pseudogene TRBV3-2) to TRBJ1-2; no clear D gene. The clonotype was recovered from a female donor with lung cancer. The specimen was formalin-fixed, paraffin-embedded tissue. CDR3 region: CASSQEGGNYGYTF. In DNA form, the CDR3 reads TGTGCCAGCAGCCAAGAGGGTGGAAACTATGGCTACACCTTC.